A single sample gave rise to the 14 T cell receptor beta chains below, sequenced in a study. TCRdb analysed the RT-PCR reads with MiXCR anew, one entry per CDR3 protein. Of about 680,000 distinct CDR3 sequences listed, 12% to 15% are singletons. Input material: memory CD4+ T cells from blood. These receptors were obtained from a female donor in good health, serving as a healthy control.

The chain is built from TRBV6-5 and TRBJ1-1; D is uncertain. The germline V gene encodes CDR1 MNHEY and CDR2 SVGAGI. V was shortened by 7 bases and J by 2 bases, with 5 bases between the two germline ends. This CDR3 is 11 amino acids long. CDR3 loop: CASTYNTEAFF. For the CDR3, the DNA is TGTGCCAGCACCTATAACACTGAAGCTTTCTTT.

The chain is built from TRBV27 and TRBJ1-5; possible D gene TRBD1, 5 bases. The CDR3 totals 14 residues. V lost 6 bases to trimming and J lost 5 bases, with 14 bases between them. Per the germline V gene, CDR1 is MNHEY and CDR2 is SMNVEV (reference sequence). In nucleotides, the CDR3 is TGTGCCAGCAGAACAGGCGGCCCGGATCAGCCCCAGCATTTT. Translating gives CASRTGGPDQPQHF.

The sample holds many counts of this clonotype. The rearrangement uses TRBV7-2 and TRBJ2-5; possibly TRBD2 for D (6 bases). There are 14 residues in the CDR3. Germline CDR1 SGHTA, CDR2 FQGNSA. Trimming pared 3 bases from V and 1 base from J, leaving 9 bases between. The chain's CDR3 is CASSFVAAQETQYF. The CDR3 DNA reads TGTGCCAGCAGCTTTGTAGCGGCCCAAGAGACCCAGTACTTC.

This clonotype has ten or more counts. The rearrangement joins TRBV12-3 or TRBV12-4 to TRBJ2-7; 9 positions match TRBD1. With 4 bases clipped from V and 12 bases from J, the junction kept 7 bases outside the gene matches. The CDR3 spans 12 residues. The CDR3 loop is CASSSPGTGPYF. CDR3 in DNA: TGTGCCAGCAGTTCCCCCGGGACAGGGCCGTACTTC.

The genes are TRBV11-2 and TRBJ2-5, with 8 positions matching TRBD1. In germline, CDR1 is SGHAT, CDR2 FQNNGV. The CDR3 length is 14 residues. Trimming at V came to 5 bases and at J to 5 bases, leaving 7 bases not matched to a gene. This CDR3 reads CASSPTGGVETQYF. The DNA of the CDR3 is TGTGCCAGCAGCCCTACAGGGGGTGTTGAGACCCAGTACTTC.

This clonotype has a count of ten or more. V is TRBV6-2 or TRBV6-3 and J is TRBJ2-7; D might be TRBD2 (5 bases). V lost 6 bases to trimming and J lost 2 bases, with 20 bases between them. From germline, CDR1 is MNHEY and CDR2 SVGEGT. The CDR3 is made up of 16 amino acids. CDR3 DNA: TGTGCCAGCAGACCGCGGCTCGGAGGATTAACCTACGAGCAGTACTTC. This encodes CASRPRLGGLTYEQYF.

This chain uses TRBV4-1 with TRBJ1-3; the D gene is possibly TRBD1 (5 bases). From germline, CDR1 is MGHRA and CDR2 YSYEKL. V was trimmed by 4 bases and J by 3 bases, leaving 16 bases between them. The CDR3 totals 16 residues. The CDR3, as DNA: TGCGCCAGCAGCCGTATTGTTATGGGGGGTGGAAACACCATATATTTT. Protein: CASSRIVMGGGNTIYF.

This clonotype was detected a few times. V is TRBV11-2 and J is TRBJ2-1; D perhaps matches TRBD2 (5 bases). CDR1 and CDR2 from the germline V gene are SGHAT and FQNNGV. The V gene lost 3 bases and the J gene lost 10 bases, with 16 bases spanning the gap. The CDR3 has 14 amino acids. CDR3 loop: CASSFSGIDGEQFF. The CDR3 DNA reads TGTGCCAGCAGCTTCTCCGGGATCGACGGCGAGCAGTTCTTC. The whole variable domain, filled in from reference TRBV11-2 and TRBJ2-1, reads EAGVAQSPRYKIIEKRQSVAFWCNPISGHATLYWYQQILGQGPKLLIQFQNNGVVDDSQLPKDRFSAERLKGVDSTLKIQPAKLEDSAVYLCASSFSGIDGEQFFGPGTRLTVL.

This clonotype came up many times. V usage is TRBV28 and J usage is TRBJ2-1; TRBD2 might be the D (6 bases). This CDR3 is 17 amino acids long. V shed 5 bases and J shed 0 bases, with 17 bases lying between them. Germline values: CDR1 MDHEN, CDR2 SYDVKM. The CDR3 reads CASSLNPGASSYNEQFF. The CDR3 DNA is TGTGCCAGCAGTCTGAACCCGGGAGCCAGCTCCTACAATGAGCAGTTCTTC. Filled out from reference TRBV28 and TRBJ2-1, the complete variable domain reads DVKVTQSSRYLVKRTGEKVFLECVQDMDHENMFWYRQDPGLGLRLIYFSYDVKMKEKGDIPEGYSVSREKKERFSLILESASTNQTSMYLCASSLNPGASSYNEQFFGPGTRLTVL.

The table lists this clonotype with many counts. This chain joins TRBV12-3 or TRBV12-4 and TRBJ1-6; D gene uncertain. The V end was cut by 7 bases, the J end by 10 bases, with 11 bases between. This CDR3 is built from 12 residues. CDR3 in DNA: TGTGCCAGCACCCTCGTTGGCTCACCCCTCCACTTT. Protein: CASTLVGSPLHF.

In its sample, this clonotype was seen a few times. The CDR3, as DNA: TGCAGTGCTCCAGGGACTCAGAGCTCCTACGAGCAGTACTTC. It specifies CSAPGTQSSYEQYF. The chain carries TRBV20-1 and TRBJ2-7; D possibly corresponds to TRBD2 (6 bases). This CDR3 is built from 14 residues. V was pared by 5 bases and J by 0 bases, with 14 bases between. Per the germline V gene, CDR1 is DFQATT and CDR2 is SNEGSKA (reference sequence).

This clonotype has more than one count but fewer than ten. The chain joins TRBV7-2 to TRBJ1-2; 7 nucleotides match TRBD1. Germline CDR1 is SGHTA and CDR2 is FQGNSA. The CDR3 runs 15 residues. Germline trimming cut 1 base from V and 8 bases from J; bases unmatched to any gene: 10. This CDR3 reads CASSLGRGRSGGYTF. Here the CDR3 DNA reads TGTGCCAGCAGCTTAGGTAGGGGGCGAAGTGGCGGCTACACCTTC.

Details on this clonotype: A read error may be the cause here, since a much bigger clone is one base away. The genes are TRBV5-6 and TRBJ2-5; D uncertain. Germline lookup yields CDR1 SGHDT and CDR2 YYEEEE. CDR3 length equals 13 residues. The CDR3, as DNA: TGTGCCGGCAGCTTGACGGGCCCCGAGACCCAGTACTTC. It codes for CAGSLTGPETQYF.

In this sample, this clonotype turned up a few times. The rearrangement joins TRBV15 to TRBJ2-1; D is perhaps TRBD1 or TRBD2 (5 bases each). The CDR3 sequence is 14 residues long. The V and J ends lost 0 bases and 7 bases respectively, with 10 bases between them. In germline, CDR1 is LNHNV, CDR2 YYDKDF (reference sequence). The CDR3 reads CATSRDMGVNEQFF. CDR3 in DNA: TGTGCCACCAGCAGAGATATGGGGGTAAATGAGCAGTTCTTC.